The 30 T cell receptor beta chains below were found in one sample sequenced in a study of cytomegalovirus exposure and HLA in healthy donors (dated by TCRdb to the late 2010s). The method behind the library was the immunoSEQ multiplex PCR assay. For the multiplex PCR, a mixture combining 60 forward primers for TCR Vbeta segments and 13 reverse primers for TCR Jbeta segments was used. TCRdb carries this immuneACCESS record with in-frame sequences only. Its versions omit some clonotypes, under half of them owing to an unresolved V gene in the studies checked, with the rest unexplained. The sample table holds around 150,000 clones, of which approximately 81% were seen once. 4% to 4.5% of the sample is in the top ten clones. Input material: PBMCs. These receptors came from a woman in her thirties or forties in good health and CMV-seropositive.

V is TRBV27 and J is TRBJ1-6; 8 bases fit TRBD1. The CDR3 is 14 amino acids. Trimming removed 2 bases from V and 7 bases from J; junction bases left unmatched: 1. Germline-derived CDR1 and CDR2 are MNHEY and SMNVEV (reference sequence). The CDR3 loop reads CASSLGQGNSPLHF. DNA of the CDR3: TGTGCCAGCAGTTTAGGACAGGGCAATTCACCCCTCCACTTT.

V is TRBV2 and J is TRBJ2-2; 7 nucleotides align to TRBD2. This CDR3 has 15 amino acids. Trimming at V came to 6 bases and at J to 3 bases, leaving 7 bases not matched to a gene. The germline V gene encodes CDR1 SNHLY and CDR2 FYNNEI. The CDR3 DNA reads as TGTGCCAGCAGAGCTAGCGGTGGAGACACCGGGGAGCTGTTTTTT. Translation: CASRASGGDTGELFF.

V is TRBV28 and J is TRBJ1-4, with TRBD1 matching over 7 bases. The CDR3 loop spans 14 amino acids. CDR1 and CDR2 from the germline V gene are MDHEN and SYDVKM. V trimming: 1 base; J trimming: 8 bases; junction bases outside the gene matches: 4. Here the CDR3 DNA reads TGTGCCAGCAGTTTATTCCAGGGGGTCGAAAAACTGTTTTTT. Translated: CASSLFQGVEKLFF.

The rearrangement joins TRBV4-2 to TRBJ1-5; weak D call: TRBD1 (6 bases). CDR1 is LGHNA and CDR2 is YNFKEQ in the germline V gene. The CDR3 is made up of 16 amino acids. V was trimmed by 1 base and J by 4 bases, leaving 14 bases between them. The DNA for the CDR3 is TGTGCCAGCAGCCAAGCGGACAGAGGGTCGAATCAGCCCCAGCATTTT. Translation: CASSQADRGSNQPQHF.

This clone was observed a handful of times. The chain carries TRBV18 and TRBJ2-3, with TRBD1 matching 9 bases. V lost 3 bases, J lost 6 bases, and 7 bases stayed unmatched. The germline V gene has CDR1 KGHSH and CDR2 LQKENI. CDR3 size: 15 residues. Written as DNA, the CDR3 is TGTGCCAGCTCACCGCTGGGGACAGGGTGGGATACGCAGTATTTT. This gives the protein CASSPLGTGWDTQYF.

The chain links TRBV12-5 to TRBJ2-1; 8 bases are a match to TRBD2. Per germline, CDR1 LGHNT and CDR2 FRNRAP. The CDR3 extends over 13 amino acids. Unmatched junction bases numbered 3, after V lost 1 base and J lost 10 bases. For the CDR3, the DNA is TGTGCTAGTGGTTTGGCGGGAGGGACCGAGCAGTTCTTC. Its translation: CASGLAGGTEQFF.

In this sample, this clone turned up once. CDR3 residues: CASANVGVMGVLTF. CDR3 DNA: TGTGCCAGCGCAAATGTAGGAGTGATGGGCGTCCTGACTTTC. The V and J genes are TRBV19 and TRBJ2-6; no definite D call. CDR3 size: 14 residues. The V gene's germline CDR1 is LNHDA and CDR2 SQIVND (reference sequence). The V end was cut by 9 bases, the J end by 12 bases, with 21 bases between. Full variable domain (outside the CDR3, taken from reference TRBV19 and TRBJ2-6): DGGITQSPKYLFRKEGQNVTLSCEQNLNHDAMYWYRQDPGQGLRLIYYSQIVNDFQKGDIAEGYSVSREKKESFPLTVTSAQKNPTAFYLCASANVGVMGVLTFGAGSRLTVL.

Comments on this clone: The same CDR3 arises from other DNA sequences in this sample as well. This sequence joins TRBV5-5 and TRBJ1-5; D possibly corresponds to TRBD1 (6 bases). The CDR3 contains 15 residues. The germline gives CDR1 SGHKS, CDR2 YYEKEE (reference sequence). With 4 bases removed from V and 11 bases from J, the gap between germline ends came to 22 bases. CDR3 coding DNA: TGTGCCAGCAGCCGTTTACCCGGACAGTCGGCGGCCCAGCATTTT. The encoded protein is CASSRLPGQSAAQHF.

V gene TRBV5-1 combines with J gene TRBJ2-5; TRBD2 agrees at 7 bases. Looked up from germline, CDR1 is SGHRS and CDR2 is YFSETQ. The CDR3 spans 15 residues. The V gene end was trimmed by 3 bases and the J gene end by 1 base; junction bases not matched to a gene: 6. The CDR3 is CASSWMTSLQETQYF. CDR3 bases: TGCGCCAGCAGCTGGATGACTAGCCTCCAAGAGACCCAGTACTTC.

This sequence joins TRBV27 and TRBJ2-1; a possible D gene is TRBD2 (6 bases). Trimming stripped 6 bases from V and 2 bases from J, with 17 bases between. Germline loops: CDR1 MNHEY, CDR2 SMNVEV (reference sequence). The CDR3 totals 16 residues. DNA for the CDR3: TGTGCCAGCAGAGGGGCTCCGGGAGTGGCCTACAATGAGCAGTTCTTC. Amino acid sequence: CASRGAPGVAYNEQFF.

On this clone: Other DNA variants within this sample encode the same CDR3. V usage is TRBV28 and J usage is TRBJ1-1; D gene unclear. The ends were cut back, 1 base at V and 11 bases at J, with 8 bases in the middle. Germline CDR1 reads MDHEN; CDR2 reads SYDVKM. The CDR3 is 11 residues long. The CDR3 here is CASSLSPVAFF. CDR3 sequence (DNA): TGTGCCAGCAGTTTATCGCCGGTTGCTTTCTTT.

The chain joins TRBV27 to TRBJ2-1, with 7 bases lining up with TRBD1. With 5 bases clipped from V and 2 bases from J, the junction kept 3 bases outside the gene matches. The CDR3 runs to 14 residues. CDR1 is MNHEY, CDR2 SMNVEV, per germline (reference sequence). The CDR3: CASSQGTAYNEQFF. Here the CDR3 DNA reads TGTGCCAGCAGTCAGGGGACAGCCTACAATGAGCAGTTCTTC.

This clone was picked up a small number of times. The chain is built from TRBV4-3 and TRBJ1-6, with TRBD1 matching 8 bases. J was trimmed by 7 bases and V by 8 bases; bases with no gene match: 13. The CDR3 sequence is 16 residues long. CDR1 LGHNA and CDR2 YSLEER come from the germline V gene. The CDR3, as DNA: TGCGCCAGCGGAAAAGACAGGGGAAGGGAAAATTCACCCCTCCACTTT. It specifies CASGKDRGRENSPLHF.

The genes are TRBV15 and TRBJ2-7; D is unresolved. V lost 4 bases and J lost 4, with 8 bases in between. This CDR3 is 12 amino acids long. Germline CDR1 reads LNHNV; CDR2 reads YYDKDF (reference sequence). As DNA, the CDR3 is TGTGCCACCAGCAATCAAAATTACGAGCAGTACTTC. This translates into CATSNQNYEQYF.

This CDR3 is CAISDLADSYEQYF. CDR3 nucleotides: TGTGCCATCAGTGACCTAGCGGACTCCTACGAGCAGTACTTC. The rearrangement joins TRBV10-3 to TRBJ2-7, with 7 bases identical to TRBD2. The trim removed 3 bases at V and 0 bases at J, leaving 2 bases unmatched. Germline V gives CDR1 ENHRY, CDR2 SYGVKD. The CDR3 has 14 residues.

For the CDR3, the DNA is TGTGCCAGCAGAAGCACAGGGAGCACAGATACGCAGTATTTT. It specifies CASRSTGSTDTQYF. The chain carries TRBV6-5 and TRBJ2-3; perhaps TRBD1 as D (6 bases). This CDR3 comprises 14 residues. The germline CDR1 and CDR2 sequences are MNHEY and SVGAGI. The V end lost 6 bases, the J end lost 0 bases, and 10 bases lay between the germline ends.

The chain has TRBV18 and TRBJ1-5, with D possibly matching TRBD1 (5 bases). The CDR3 runs to 15 residues. V was shortened by 0 bases and J by 7 bases, with 13 bases between the two germline ends. Germline CDR1 KGHSH, CDR2 LQKENI. The CDR3 DNA follows: TGTGCCAGCTCACCACCGGGGGGGGGAGGACAGCCCCAGCATTTT. It is translated as CASSPPGGGGQPQHF.

The V call is TRBV6-4, the J call TRBJ1-2; D is possibly TRBD1 (5 bases). This CDR3 contains 15 residues. Trimming cost V 8 bases and J 8 bases, with 24 bases left between them. CDR1 is MRHNA, CDR2 SNTAGT, per germline. The CDR3 bases are TGTGCCAGCGCGGGGGATGGGCTCACAGGCGCCGGCTACACCTTC. Its protein product is CASAGDGLTGAGYTF.

This rearrangement joins TRBV27 to TRBJ1-5; 7 positions agree with TRBD1. V was clipped by 4 bases and J by 6 bases; unmatched bases: 9. CDR1 and CDR2 (germline): MNHEY, SMNVEV (reference sequence). The CDR3 sequence is 15 residues long. CDR3 DNA sequence: TGTGCCAGCAGTTCGCCGGACAGGAACGCTCAGCCCCAGCATTTT. Encoded protein: CASSSPDRNAQPQHF.

This chain connects TRBV2 to TRBJ1-4; 9 nucleotides align to TRBD1. Germline V gene sequence: CDR1 SNHLY, CDR2 FYNNEI. This CDR3 spans 15 amino acids. The junction had 5 bases not matched to a gene; V was cut back by 5 bases and J by 4 bases. CDR3 residues: CASSSGQGSNEKLFF. CDR3 DNA sequence: TGTGCCAGCAGTAGCGGACAGGGGAGTAATGAAAAACTGTTTTTT.

The V gene is TRBV29-1, the J gene TRBJ2-3, with 12 bases aligning to TRBD2. The CDR3 runs to 17 residues. Per germline, CDR1 SQVTM and CDR2 ANQGSEA. The ends lost 5 bases at V and 0 bases at J; junction bases unmatched: 9. In DNA, the CDR3 is TGCAGCGTTTCCGGGACTAGCGGGTTATCTAGCACAGATACGCAGTATTTT. Its translation: CSVSGTSGLSSTDTQYF.

This chain uses TRBV27 with TRBJ2-1, with D hard to call. The CDR3 loop spans 11 amino acids. Trimming took off 9 bases at V and 6 bases at J, with 9 bases between the two ends. Germline V gene data show CDR1 as MNHEY and CDR2 as SMNVEV (reference sequence). In nucleotides, the CDR3 is TGTGCCAGTGGTAAGAGCAATGAGCAGTTCTTC. Translated, it gives CASGKSNEQFF.

The V and J genes are TRBV18 and TRBJ2-4; D possibly corresponds to TRBD2 (5 bases). Germline loops: CDR1 KGHSH, CDR2 LQKENI. Trimming took 2 bases from V and 0 from J, leaving 11 bases between them. The CDR3 contains 16 residues. CDR3 nucleotides: TGTGCCAGCTCACCAAGGAGCGGATTAGCCAAAAACATTCAGTACTTC. This sequence encodes CASSPRSGLAKNIQYF.

CDR3 sequence: CASSPIGRTNEKLFF. The CDR3 bases are TGTGCCAGCAGTCCGATCGGTCGGACTAATGAAAAACTGTTTTTT. V and J are TRBV28 and TRBJ1-4; D not certain. CDR3 length equals 15 residues. Germline CDR1 and CDR2: MDHEN and SYDVKM. V lost 5 bases and J lost 2, with 12 bases in between. The full variable domain, in which reference TRBV28 and TRBJ1-4 provide the parts outside the CDR3, is DVKVTQSSRYLVKRTGEKVFLECVQDMDHENMFWYRQDPGLGLRLIYFSYDVKMKEKGDIPEGYSVSREKKERFSLILESASTNQTSMYLCASSPIGRTNEKLFFGSGTQLSVL.

The rearrangement links TRBV7-9 to TRBJ2-7; 7 bases align to TRBD1. This CDR3 has 16 residues. Germline assignment: CDR1 SEHNR and CDR2 FQNEAQ (reference sequence). J gave up 7 bases and V 2 bases, and 14 bases lay outside the gene matches. In DNA, the CDR3 is TGTGCCAGCAGCTTAACCACAGGGGTTGCGGCGAGGGAGCAGTACTTC. This encodes CASSLTTGVAAREQYF. Looking up the rest from reference TRBV7-9 and TRBJ2-7 gives the full variable domain: DTGVSQNPRHKITKRGQNVTFRCDPISEHNRLYWYRQTLGQGPEFLTYFQNEAQLEKSRLLSDRFSAERPKGSFSTLEIQRTEQGDSAMYLCASSLTTGVAAREQYFGPGTRLTVT.

This clone was picked up a small number of times. V and J are TRBV11-2 and TRBJ1-2; D is unclear. This CDR3 region has 14 residues. CDR1 SGHAT and CDR2 FQNNGV come from the germline V gene. V gave up 0 bases and J gave up 8 bases, with 13 bases separating them. In DNA, the CDR3 is TGTGCCAGCAGCTTAGAACCCGGGAACCAGGGCTACACCTTC. Its translation: CASSLEPGNQGYTF.

In this sample, this clone turned up a few times. The V call is TRBV5-1, the J call TRBJ1-1; the D gene is possibly TRBD1 (6 bases). Trimming stripped 4 bases from V and 5 bases from J, with 12 bases between. Germline V CDR1 and CDR2: SGHRS, YFSETQ. This CDR3 is built from 13 residues. The CDR3 spells CASSRDIGTEAFF. DNA for the CDR3: TGCGCCAGCAGCAGGGACATTGGGACTGAAGCTTTCTTT.

The chain couples TRBV7-9 to TRBJ2-3, with 8 bases identical to TRBD2. Germline loops: CDR1 SEHNR, CDR2 FQNEAQ (reference sequence). V lost 1 base to trimming and J lost 2 bases; unmatched junction nucleotides: 11. The length of the CDR3 is 18 residues. DNA of the CDR3: TGTGCCAGCAGCTTAGGAGGGCTAGCGGGTTCCTTCACAGATACGCAGTATTTT. Its translation is CASSLGGLAGSFTDTQYF.

V gene TRBV7-2 combines with J gene TRBJ2-7, with 12 bases identical to TRBD2. In germline, CDR1 is SGHTA, CDR2 FQGNSA. Losses at the gene ends were 4 bases for V and 4 bases for J; bases not matched to a gene: 11. The CDR3 runs 17 residues. The CDR3: CASSSTPTSGSLYEQYF. CDR3 DNA sequence: TGTGCCAGCAGCTCAACTCCGACTAGCGGGAGTTTATACGAGCAGTACTTC.

About this clone: Additional DNA sequences in this sample encode the identical CDR3. This chain links TRBV30 with TRBJ2-2, with 11 nucleotides matching TRBD2. There are 15 residues in the CDR3. V was clipped by 2 bases and J by 5 bases; unmatched bases: 4. Looked up from germline, CDR1 is GTSNPN and CDR2 is SVGIG (reference sequence). The CDR3 bases are TGTGCCTGGAGTTTAGCGGGGGGGGGAACCGGGGAGCTGTTTTTT. It translates to CAWSLAGGGTGELFF.